The clone carrying this T cell receptor beta chain was counted only a few times. The target antigen is unknown. This sample was included in a study of T cells after yellow fever vaccination. Trimming removed 5 bases from V and 6 bases from J; junction bases left unmatched: 5. The CDR3 length is 14 residues. Per the germline V gene, CDR1 is SEHNR and CDR2 is FQNEAQ (reference sequence). General study findings and limits: In post-booster samples, most primary-vaccination clones reappeared (approximately 96% CD4, roughly 88% CD8).

TCRdb re-called the 5' RACE reads with MiXCR, one entry per CDR3 protein. Counted here are fewer than 450,000 distinct CDR3 sequences, 3.5% to 4.5% occurring once; the ten biggest clones make up about 24%. The chain couples TRBV7-9 to TRBJ1-4; 8 bases match TRBD1. The sequence was collected from a man aged 18-30 years who received the YFV17D yellow fever vaccine. The input for sequencing was PBMCs, taken 5 days after the yellow fever booster vaccination. The CDR3 loop reads CASSVQGGHEKLFF. The DNA of the CDR3 is TGTGCCAGCAGCGTACAGGGGGGTCATGAAAAACTGTTTTTT. The whole variable domain, filled in from reference TRBV7-9 and TRBJ1-4, reads DTGVSQNPRHKITKRGQNVTFRCDPISEHNRLYWYRQTLGQGPEFLTYFQNEAQLEKSRLLSDRFSAERPKGSFSTLEIQRTEQGDSAMYLCASSVQGGHEKLFFGSGTQLSVL.